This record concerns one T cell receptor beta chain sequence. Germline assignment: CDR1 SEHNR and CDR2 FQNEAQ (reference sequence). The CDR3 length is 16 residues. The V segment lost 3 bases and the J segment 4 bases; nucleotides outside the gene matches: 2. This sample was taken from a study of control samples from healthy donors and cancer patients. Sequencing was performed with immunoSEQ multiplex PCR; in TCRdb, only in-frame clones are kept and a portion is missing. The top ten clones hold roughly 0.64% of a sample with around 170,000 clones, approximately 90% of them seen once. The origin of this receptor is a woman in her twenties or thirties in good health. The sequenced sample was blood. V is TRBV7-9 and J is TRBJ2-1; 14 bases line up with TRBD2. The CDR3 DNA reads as TGTGCCAGCAGCTTCCGACTAGCGGGAGGGTACAATGAGCAGTTCTTC. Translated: CASSFRLAGGYNEQFF.